This is a list of T cell receptor beta chains from one sample in a study of cytomegalovirus exposure and HLA in healthy donors. TCRdb's copy holds only in-frame clones and misses some; the assay was immunoSEQ multiplex PCR. Of some 200,000 clones listed, roughly 68% are singletons. The sequenced material came from PBMCs. These receptors originate from a man aged 40-55 years in good health and CMV-seropositive. Each CDR3 is given with its conserved first and last residue. A D gene is named only where the DNA matches it firmly.

TRBJ1-1 | - | TRBV28 | TGTGCCAGCAGTTATCTCGACAGTGGGAACACTGAAGCTTTCTTT | CASSYLDSGNTEAFF
TRBJ1-3 | - | TRBV2 | TGTGCCAGCAAAGCGGATCGCTCTGGAAACACCATATATTTT | CASKADRSGNTIYF
TRBJ2-7 | TRBD1 | TRBV5-6 | TGTGCCAGCAGCTTGTTAGGACAGGGTTACGAGCAGTACTTC | CASSLLGQGYEQYF
TRBJ2-1 | - | TRBV7-9 | TGTGCCAGCAGCGAACAACCCCAAAGCGACAATGAGCAGTTCTTC | CASSEQPQSDNEQFF
TRBJ2-2 | TRBD2 | TRBV2 | TGTGCCAGCAGTTCGACTAGCGGGGAAGTGAACACCGGGGAGCTGTTTTTT | CASSSTSGEVNTGELFF
TRBJ1-6 | TRBD1 | TRBV4-1 | TGCGCCAGCACCCCAGGGAGGGGACAGGGACCCTATAATTCACCCCTCCACTTT | CASTPGRGQGPYNSPLHF
TRBJ1-6 | - | TRBV11-3 | TGTGCCAGCAGCAAAGAAGGGGGTAACTCACCCCTCCACTTT | CASSKEGGNSPLHF
TRBJ2-2 | TRBD2 | TRBV11-3 | TGTGCCAGCAGCTTAGTTCTAGCGGGGCCAGCCACCGGGGAGCTGTTTTTT | CASSLVLAGPATGELFF
TRBJ1-2 | - | TRBV7-2 | TGTGCCAGCAGCTTAGCTTGGGGGGGGCAGGGTAAGGATGGCTACACCTTC | CASSLAWGGQGKDGYTF
TRBJ1-3 | TRBD1 | TRBV19 | TGTGCCAGTAGTACCCACGACAGGGGGCCTGGAAACACCATATATTTT | CASSTHDRGPGNTIYF